This T cell receptor (beta chain) was recorded in a study of neoadjuvant anti-PD-1 for oral cavity cancer. Study-level information: Around day 43, patients without progression received a fourth nivolumab dose before surgery.

Time point given: after neoadjuvant nivolumab, at surgical resection. TCRdb's table, derived via immunoSEQ multiplex PCR, lists solely in-frame clones and lacks some. Of around 8,000 clones listed, roughly 70% were seen once; the top ten hold approximately 2.9%. Trimming removed 2 bases from V and 1 base from J, with 6 bases in between. This CDR3 has 14 residues. Germline CDR1 reads SNHLY; CDR2 reads FYNNEI. This clone was counted a few times. The gene calls are TRBV2 and TRBJ1-5; the D is unclear. This TCR came from a person aged 40 to 85 with oral cavity squamous cell carcinoma. Sample: PBMCs, taken after nivolumab (anti-PD-1) treatment. DNA for the CDR3: TGTGCCAGCAGTGAAAATTGGAGCAATCAGCCCCAGCATTTT. Translating gives CASSENWSNQPQHF.